What follows is one T cell receptor (beta chain) and its context. Its target is not known. The data were taken from a study of blood T cells in healthy people across ages. Then a second PCR, running roughly 7 to 11 cycles, was carried out with a sample-barcoded 5' primer and a J-beta primer mix. Carrying 12 random nucleotides, a template-switch adaptor labeled each individual cDNA molecule. TCRdb re-called the 5' RACE reads through MiXCR, storing one row per CDR3 protein. This table has about 720,000 distinct CDR3 sequences, 25% appearing once. Peripheral blood from each donor was collected in a volume of 9.5 to 10 milliliters. Points from the study as a whole: Long-lived donors exceeded aged donors in naive CD4+ cells and diversity. Possibly confounding the expanded clonotype changes was the fact that donor CMV status was unknown.

The germline CDR1 and CDR2 sequences are LNHDA and SQIVND (reference sequence). V dropped 2 bases and J dropped 5 bases, with 4 bases sitting between them. The CDR3 sequence is 12 residues long. The sample was also linked to a second study, of T cells of mothers and their children.

Input material: blood. The TCR comes from a boy aged 5-17 years in good health. V is TRBV19 and J is TRBJ1-5; no reliable D call. The CDR3 loop is CASSISYQPQHF. CDR3 sequence (DNA): TGTGCCAGTAGTATATCGTATCAGCCCCAGCATTTT.